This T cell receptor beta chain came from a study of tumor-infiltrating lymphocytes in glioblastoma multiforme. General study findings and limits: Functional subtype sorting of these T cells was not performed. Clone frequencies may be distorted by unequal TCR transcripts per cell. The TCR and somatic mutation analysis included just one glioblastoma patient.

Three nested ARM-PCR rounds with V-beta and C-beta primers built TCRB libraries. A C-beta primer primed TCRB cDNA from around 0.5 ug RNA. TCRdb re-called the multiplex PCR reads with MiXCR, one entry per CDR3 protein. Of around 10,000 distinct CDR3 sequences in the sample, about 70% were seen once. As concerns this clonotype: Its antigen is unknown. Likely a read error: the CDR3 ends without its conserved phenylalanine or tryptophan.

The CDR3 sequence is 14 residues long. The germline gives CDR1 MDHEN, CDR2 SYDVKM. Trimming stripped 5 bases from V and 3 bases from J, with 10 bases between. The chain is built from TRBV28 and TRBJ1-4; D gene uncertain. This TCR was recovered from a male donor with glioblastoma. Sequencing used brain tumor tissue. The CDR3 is CASSPGAPNEKLFL. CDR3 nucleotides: TGTGCCAGCAGTCCAGGCGCACCTAATGAAAAACTGTTTTTG.